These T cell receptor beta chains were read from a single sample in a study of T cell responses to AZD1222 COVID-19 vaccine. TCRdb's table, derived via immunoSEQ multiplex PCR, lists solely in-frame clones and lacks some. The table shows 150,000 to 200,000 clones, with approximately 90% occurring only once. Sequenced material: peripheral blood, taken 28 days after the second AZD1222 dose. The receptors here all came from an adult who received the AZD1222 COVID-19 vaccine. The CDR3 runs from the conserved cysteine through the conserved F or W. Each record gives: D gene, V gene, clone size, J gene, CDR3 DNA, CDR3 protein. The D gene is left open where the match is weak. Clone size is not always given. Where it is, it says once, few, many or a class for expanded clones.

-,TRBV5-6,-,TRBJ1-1,TGTGCCAGCAGCTTGGGTGTAGGTAGAACTGAAGCTTTCTTT,CASSLGVGRTEAFF
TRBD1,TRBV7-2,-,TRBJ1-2,TGTGCCAGCAGCTCCACACCAAATACAGGGGCTTTCTATGGCTACACCTTC,CASSSTPNTGAFYGYTF
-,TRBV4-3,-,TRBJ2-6,TGCGCCAGCAGCCAAGGGGGCGCGGTCTCTGGGGCCAACGTCCTGACTTTC,CASSQGGAVSGANVLTF
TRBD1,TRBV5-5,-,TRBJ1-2,TGTGCCAGCAGCTTGGCGTGGGGACAGGGTTATGGCTACACCTTC,CASSLAWGQGYGYTF
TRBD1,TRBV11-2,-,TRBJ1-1,TGTGCCAGCAGCTCAGCTGGGACAGGGTACCGAGCTTTCTTT,CASSSAGTGYRAFF
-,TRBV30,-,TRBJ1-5,TGTGCCTGGAGGCGTTTTGGGGACAATCAGCCCCAGCATTTT,CAWRRFGDNQPQHF
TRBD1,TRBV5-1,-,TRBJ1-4,TGCGCCAGCAGCTTGGGTCCAGGGGGAGGCGAAAAACTGTTTTTT,CASSLGPGGGEKLFF
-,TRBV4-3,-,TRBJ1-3,TGCGCCAGCAGCCAAGGTCACGGGGCGGGAAACACCATATATTTT,CASSQGHGAGNTIYF
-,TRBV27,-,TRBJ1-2,TGTGCCAGCAGTTTAACCGTCAACTATGGCTACACCTTC,CASSLTVNYGYTF
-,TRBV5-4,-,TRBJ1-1,TGTGCCAGCAGCTCACCGGACCGGGGAGCTTTCTTT,CASSSPDRGAFF
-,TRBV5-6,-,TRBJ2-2,TGTGCCAGCAGCTTGTGGGGGCGACACACCGGGGAGCTGTTTTTT,CASSLWGRHTGELFF
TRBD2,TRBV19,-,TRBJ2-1,TGTGCCAGTAGTATAAGTGGAGCGGGGGCGATGTACAATGAGCAGTTCTTC,CASSISGAGAMYNEQFF
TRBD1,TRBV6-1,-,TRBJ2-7,TGTGCCAGCAGTGAAGGACCTTGGGCAGGGGGCAACGAGCAGTACTTC,CASSEGPWAGGNEQYF
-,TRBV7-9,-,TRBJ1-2,TGTGCCAGCAGCTTAACTTCTTACAGGGACCAATCCTATGGCTACACCTTC,CASSLTSYRDQSYGYTF
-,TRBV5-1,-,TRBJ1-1,TGCGCCAGCAGCGCCGAGCCAGGGTTGAACACTGAAGCTTTCTTT,CASSAEPGLNTEAFF
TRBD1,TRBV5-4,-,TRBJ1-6,TGTGCCAGCAGCACGCACCGGGACAGCGGATCACCCCTCCACTTT,CASSTHRDSGSPLHF
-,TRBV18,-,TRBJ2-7,TGTGCCAGCTCACCACTTGGGAGTCCGTCTTACGAGCAGTACTTC,CASSPLGSPSYEQYF
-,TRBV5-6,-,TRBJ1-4,TGTGCCACCAGTCGTAGAGGTGGGGAAAAACTGTTTTTT,CATSRRGGEKLFF
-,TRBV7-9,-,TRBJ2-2,TGTGCCACCGGCGGGCGGGATACGGCCGGGGAGCTGTTTTTT,CATGGRDTAGELFF
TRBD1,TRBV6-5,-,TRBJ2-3,TGTGCCACAGGACAGGTCACAGATACGCAGTATTTT,CATGQVTDTQYF
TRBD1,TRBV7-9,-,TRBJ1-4,TGTGCCAGCAGCAGGACAGGGAAACATTGGCGCGAAAAACTGTTTTTT,CASSRTGKHWREKLFF
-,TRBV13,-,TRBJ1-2,TGTGCCAGCAGCTTGAAAGGCTTCGGATCCTATGGCTACACCTTC,CASSLKGFGSYGYTF
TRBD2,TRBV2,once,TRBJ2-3,TGTGCCAGCAGTGAAACCGAGGGACTAGCGGGGGGAGGCACAGATACGCAGTATTTT,CASSETEGLAGGGTDTQYF
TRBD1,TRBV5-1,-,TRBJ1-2,TGCGCCAGCAGCGCCCTTACAGGGGAGAATGGCTACACCTTC,CASSALTGENGYTF
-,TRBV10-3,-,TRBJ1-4,TGTGCCATCAGTGAGTCTGGACAGATGAGTGAAAAACTGTTTTTT,CAISESGQMSEKLFF
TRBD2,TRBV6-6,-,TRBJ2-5,TGTGCCAGCAGACGTCTAGCGGGGGGGGTAGAGACCCAGTACTTC,CASRRLAGGVETQYF
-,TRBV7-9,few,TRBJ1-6,TGTGCCAGCAGCCGGGGAGGAACCGGGGCAAATAATTCACCCCTCCACTTT,CASSRGGTGANNSPLHF
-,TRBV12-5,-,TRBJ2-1,TGTGCTAGTGGTTTGGTCCCCCGCCTGCCCGGGCACCGGGAGCAGTTCTTC,CASGLVPRLPGHREQFF
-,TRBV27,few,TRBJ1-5,TGTGCCAGCAGTTTATCGGGGGGTTGGGGCAATCAGCCCCAGCATTTT,CASSLSGGWGNQPQHF
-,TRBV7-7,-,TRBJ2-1,TGTGCCAGCAGCCAGGGAAGGCACAATGAGCAGTTCTTC,CASSQGRHNEQFF
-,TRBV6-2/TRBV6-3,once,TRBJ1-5,TGTGCCAGCAGTTTTAGGGGGAGACAGCCCCAGCATTTT,CASSFRGRQPQHF
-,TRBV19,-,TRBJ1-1,TGTGCCAGTAACGTACAGATGAACACTGAAGCTTTCTTT,CASNVQMNTEAFF
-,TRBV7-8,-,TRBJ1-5,TGTGCCAGCAGCCCGGGGAGGGGGAGGTATCAGCCCCAGCATTTT,CASSPGRGRYQPQHF
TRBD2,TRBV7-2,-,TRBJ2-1,TGTGCCAGCAGCTTAGTAGCGGGCAACAATGAGCAGTTCTTC,CASSLVAGNNEQFF
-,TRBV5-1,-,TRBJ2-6,TGCGCCAGCAGCTCGCGGGGGACAGCTGGGGCCAACGTCCTGACTTTC,CASSSRGTAGANVLTF
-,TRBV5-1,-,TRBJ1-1,TGCGCCAGCAGCTTGGAGCCGAACACTGAAGCTTTCTTT,CASSLEPNTEAFF
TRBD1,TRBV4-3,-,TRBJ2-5,TGCGCCAGCAGCCAAGATCCCGGGACAGGCGGAGAGACCCAGTACTTC,CASSQDPGTGGETQYF
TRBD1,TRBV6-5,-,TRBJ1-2,TGTGCCAGCAGGGGGACAGACTCGCCAAACTATGGCTACACCTTC,CASRGTDSPNYGYTF
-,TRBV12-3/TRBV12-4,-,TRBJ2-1,TGTGCCAGCAGTCAACAAAGGGGAAATGAGCAGTTCTTC,CASSQQRGNEQFF
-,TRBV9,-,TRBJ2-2,TGTGCCAGCAGCAGGGGGACTTTAATCTCCGGGGAGCTGTTTTTT,CASSRGTLISGELFF
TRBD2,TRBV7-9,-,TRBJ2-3,TGTGCCAGCAGCTTAATTAGCGGGGGGGCCACAGATACGCAGTATTTT,CASSLISGGATDTQYF
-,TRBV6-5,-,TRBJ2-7,TGTGCCACCACCGGGACCCCAGGGAGCTACTACGAGCAGTACTTC,CATTGTPGSYYEQYF
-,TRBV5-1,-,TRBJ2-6,TGCGCCAGCAGCCTTCGCTCACGTCCGTATACTGGGGCCAACGTCCTGACTTTC,CASSLRSRPYTGANVLTF
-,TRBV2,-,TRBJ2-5,TGTGCCAGCAGTGAAGGCCCTAAGGGGACCCAGTACTTC,CASSEGPKGTQYF
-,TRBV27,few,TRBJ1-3,TGTGCCAGCAGGCGGGGGTCTGGAAACACCATATATTTT,CASRRGSGNTIYF
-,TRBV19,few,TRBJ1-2,TGTGCCAGTAGTGTCGGACATAGATATGGCTACACCTTC,CASSVGHRYGYTF
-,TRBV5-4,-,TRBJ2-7,TGTGCCAGCAGCTTGAGGGGGGCCCCCGAGCAGTACTTC,CASSLRGAPEQYF